Presented here are 23 T cell receptor beta chains from one specimen sequenced in a study of cytomegalovirus exposure and HLA in healthy donors. The PCR used 60 Vbeta and 13 Jbeta primers. TCRdb's table, derived via immunoSEQ multiplex PCR, lists solely in-frame clones and lacks some. The sample has about 130,000 clones, roughly 77% seen once. The sequencing input was PBMCs. The receptors originated from a woman in her thirties or forties in good health and CMV-seropositive.

Turning to this clone: Sequence at one end of the junction differs from germline and may be a read error. The V and J genes are TRBV7-7 and TRBJ2-5, with 9 positions matching TRBD1. This CDR3 has 17 amino acids. The germline gives CDR1 SSHAT, CDR2 FNYEAQ (reference sequence). CDR3 nucleotides: TGTGCTAGCAGCTTAGCGGTGGGACAGGGATTCCAAGAGACCCAGTACTTC. It yields the protein CASSLAVGQGFQETQYF.

This clone occurred once. The chain is built from TRBV11-2 and TRBJ2-2, with unresolved D. V gave up 2 bases and J gave up 3 bases, with 7 bases separating them. The CDR3 has 14 amino acids. Germline CDR1 is SGHAT and CDR2 is FQNNGV. The CDR3 DNA reads TGTGCCAGCAGCTTATTACGGGACACCGGGGAGCTGTTTTTT. Translating it yields CASSLLRDTGELFF.

CDR3 sequence (DNA): TGCGCCAGCAGCTTAGGACAGGGGGCGCGAGGAAACACCATATATTTT. Protein product: CASSLGQGARGNTIYF. The rearrangement joins TRBV5-1 to TRBJ1-3; 11 positions agree with TRBD1. The V segment lost 2 bases and the J segment 4 bases; nucleotides outside the gene matches: 5. The CDR3 spans 16 residues. From germline, CDR1 is SGHRS and CDR2 YFSETQ.

About this clone itself: The DNA is omitted, as the CDR3 cannot be located on it reliably, and the CDR3 follows TCRdb's listing. V usage is TRBV6-1 and J usage is TRBJ1-6. Germline CDR1 and CDR2: MNHNS and SASEGT. The length of the CDR3 is 12 amino acids, counting both ends. CDR3 protein: CASSVRGSPLHF.

The table lists this clone with a count of one. The rearrangement joins TRBV11-2 to TRBJ2-3; 15 nucleotides agree with TRBD2. Germline V CDR1 and CDR2: SGHAT, FQNNGV. The CDR3 is 17 amino acids. The V and J ends lost 5 bases and 5 bases, in that order; junction bases with no gene match: 8. The CDR3 loop reads CASSRTSGGAYGDTQYF. The CDR3 DNA sequence: TGTGCCAGCAGCCGGACTAGCGGGGGGGCCTATGGAGATACGCAGTATTTT. The complete variable domain, with remaining parts taken from reference TRBV11-2 and TRBJ2-3, reads EAGVAQSPRYKIIEKRQSVAFWCNPISGHATLYWYQQILGQGPKLLIQFQNNGVVDDSQLPKDRFSAERLKGVDSTLKIQPAKLEDSAVYLCASSRTSGGAYGDTQYFGPGTRLTVL.

This chain uses TRBV19 with TRBJ2-1; a weak D match, TRBD2 (5 bases). The germline CDR1 and CDR2 sequences are LNHDA and SQIVND (reference sequence). Trimming took 7 bases from V and 0 from J, leaving 10 bases between them. This CDR3 is built from 14 residues. The CDR3 DNA follows: TGTGCCAGTACTAGAGGGAGCTCCTACAATGAGCAGTTCTTC. Translated: CASTRGSSYNEQFF.

The chain links TRBV27 to TRBJ2-3, with TRBD1 identical over 9 bases. The J segment lost 3 bases and the V segment lost 4 bases, leaving 8 bases of the junction unmatched. Germline assignment: CDR1 MNHEY and CDR2 SMNVEV (reference sequence). This CDR3 contains 16 residues. In DNA form, the CDR3 reads TGTGCCAGCAGTTCTCTTGCGGGGACAGGGACAGATACGCAGTATTTT. Translating gives CASSSLAGTGTDTQYF.

This clone has only one observation. CDR3 DNA sequence: TGTGCTAGTGGTTTGGGAGTTCAGGGACATGAATATTTT. The encoded protein is CASGLGVQGHEYF. The J gene is TRBJ1-3, the V gene TRBV12-5; TRBD1 might be the D (6 bases). V gave up 1 base and J gave up 15 bases, with 16 bases separating them. Germline CDR1 is LGHNT and CDR2 is FRNRAP. CDR3 length: 13 amino acids.

This chain links TRBV27 with TRBJ1-1; TRBD1 matches 10 bases. CDR1 and CDR2 from the germline V gene are MNHEY and SMNVEV (reference sequence). Trimming at V came to 3 bases and at J to 0 bases, leaving 1 base not matched to a gene. The CDR3 contains 15 residues. The chain's CDR3 is CASSLTGGLNTEAFF. CDR3 coding DNA: TGTGCCAGCAGTTTGACAGGGGGCTTGAACACTGAAGCTTTCTTT.

Remarks on this clone: This CDR3 is also generated by other DNA sequences in the sample. V usage is TRBV4-1 and J usage is TRBJ1-1, with D maybe TRBD1 (6 bases). V was shortened by 6 bases and J by 4 bases, with 15 bases between the two germline ends. Germline CDR1 MGHRA, CDR2 YSYEKL. The length of the CDR3 is 14 residues. This CDR3 reads CASRKYGGATEAFF. The DNA for the CDR3 is TGCGCCAGCAGAAAGTACGGGGGGGCCACTGAAGCTTTCTTT.

The chain recombines TRBV29-1 with TRBJ2-1; 7 positions agree with TRBD1. This CDR3 is built from 14 residues. V lost 2 bases and J lost 9; bases outside the gene matches: 10. The V gene's germline CDR1 is SQVTM and CDR2 ANQGSEA. This CDR3 is CSVEPNRGLGEQFF. CDR3 nucleotides: TGCAGCGTTGAACCGAACAGGGGATTGGGTGAGCAGTTCTTC.

The genes are TRBV11-3 and TRBJ2-7, with a possible D match to TRBD2 (5 bases). From germline, CDR1 is SGHNT and CDR2 YENEEA. This CDR3 is 15 amino acids long. The V end was cut by 3 bases, the J end by 7 bases, with 19 bases between. The CDR3 nucleotides read TGTGCCAGCAGCTTTGACGGAGACCCCCAGCGGGAGCAGTACTTC. It is translated as CASSFDGDPQREQYF.

The chain is built from TRBV18 and TRBJ2-5; TRBD1 aligns across 9 bases. J lost 1 base, V lost 3 bases, and 3 bases had no gene match. CDR1 KGHSH and CDR2 LQKENI come from the germline V gene. This CDR3 region has 15 residues. As DNA, the CDR3 is TGTGCCAGCTCACCGGACAGGGGAGTCCAAGAGACCCAGTACTTC. Amino acid sequence: CASSPDRGVQETQYF.

The chain joins TRBV6-1 to TRBJ2-3; 14 bases map to TRBD2. V lost 4 bases to trimming and J lost 4 bases; unmatched junction nucleotides: 7. Germline loops: CDR1 MNHNS, CDR2 SASEGT. This CDR3 spans 17 amino acids. This CDR3 reads CASSAGTSGSLSDTQYF. CDR3 nucleotides: TGTGCCAGCAGTGCGGGGACTAGCGGGAGTTTATCAGATACGCAGTATTTT.

The chain recombines TRBV7-3 with TRBJ2-3, with 8 positions matching TRBD2. V gave up 2 bases and J gave up 1 base; unmatched junction bases: 2. Germline CDR1 reads SGHTA; CDR2 reads FQGTGA. There are 15 residues in the CDR3. The CDR3 loop reads CASSLLAGRTDTQYF. The CDR3 nucleotides are TGTGCCAGCAGCTTACTAGCGGGTCGCACAGATACGCAGTATTTT.

This chain joins TRBV29-1 and TRBJ2-3, with 8 nucleotides matching TRBD1. V dropped 1 base and J dropped 2; count of bases not matched to a gene: 8. Germline CDR1 reads SQVTM; CDR2 reads ANQGSEA. The CDR3 contains 16 residues. The CDR3 sequence is CSVEVRTGTSTDTQYF. For the CDR3, the DNA is TGCAGCGTTGAAGTTAGGACAGGGACGTCCACAGATACGCAGTATTTT.

The gene calls are TRBV29-1 and TRBJ1-6; D possibly corresponds to TRBD1 (6 bases). Per the germline V gene, CDR1 is SQVTM and CDR2 is ANQGSEA. The CDR3 contains 18 residues. The V end lost 6 bases, the J end lost 0 bases, and 21 bases lay between the germline ends. The CDR3 DNA reads TGCAGCGTGTTAAAGAAGGGGGATATAAGCTCCTATAATTCACCCCTCCACTTT. It codes for CSVLKKGDISSYNSPLHF.

The V and J genes are TRBV11-2 and TRBJ1-2; 9 positions agree with TRBD1. The CDR3 has 16 amino acids. Germline values: CDR1 SGHAT, CDR2 FQNNGV. The junction had 7 bases not matched to a gene; V was cut back by 4 bases and J by 1 base. For the CDR3, the DNA is TGTGCCAGCAGCTCTTCGGACAGGGGACTTAACTATGGCTACACCTTC. Translation: CASSSSDRGLNYGYTF.

This chain joins TRBV9 and TRBJ1-5, with D perhaps matching TRBD1 (5 bases). CDR3 length: 15 amino acids. V lost 0 bases and J lost 3, with 10 bases in between. Germline V gene data show CDR1 as SGDLS and CDR2 as YYNGEE. In DNA, the CDR3 is TGTGCCAGCAGCGTAGACGGGGGGGACAATCAGCCCCAGCATTTT. It codes for CASSVDGGDNQPQHF.

The chain carries TRBV7-3 and TRBJ2-7; TRBD1 is a possible D gene (5 bases). V dropped 5 bases and J dropped 5 bases, with 25 bases sitting between them. Germline CDR1 reads SGHTA; CDR2 reads FQGTGA. CDR3 length equals 17 residues. The CDR3, as DNA: TGTGCCAGCAGCCTTGGGGCCCCGGGTGTAAAACGGGACGAGCAGTACTTC. Protein sequence: CASSLGAPGVKRDEQYF.

The CDR3 DNA reads as TGCGCCAGCCCCGAGCGGGGGACTAGCGGGAGGTATGAGGGGACCGGGGAGCTGTTTTTT. It specifies CASPERGTSGRYEGTGELFF. The chain links TRBV10-1 to TRBJ2-2; TRBD2 matches at 15 bases. The CDR3 is made up of 20 amino acids. CDR1 WNHNN and CDR2 SYGVQD come from the germline V gene (reference sequence). After removal of 8 bases from V and 5 bases from J, the junction contained 18 bases not matched to a gene.

CDR3 residues: CASCQQGPFCEQYF. In nucleotides, the CDR3 is TGTGCCAGTTGCCAACAGGGCCCCTTTTGCGAGCAGTACTTC. The chain has TRBV19 and TRBJ2-7; D may be TRBD1 (6 bases). The CDR3 length is 14 residues. From germline, CDR1 is LNHDA and CDR2 SQIVND (reference sequence). Trimming cost V 8 bases and J 6 bases, with 20 bases left between them.

The rearrangement uses TRBV6-5 and TRBJ2-3; a weak D match, TRBD2 (6 bases). CDR1 and CDR2 from the germline V gene are MNHEY and SVGAGI. The V end was cut by 6 bases, the J end by 0 bases, with 10 bases between. There are 14 residues in the CDR3. The CDR3 coding sequence is TGTGCCAGCAGGCGGGACCTTAGCACAGATACGCAGTATTTT. Translated, it gives CASRRDLSTDTQYF.